This record looks at one T cell receptor beta chain sequence and its context. The data were taken from a study of shared clonotypes between healthy human individuals. Study at large: Aged 18 to 49, the donors were a couple of women and a few men.

The germline V gene encodes CDR1 GTSNPN and CDR2 SVGIG (reference sequence). The length of the CDR3 is 17 residues. Trimming removed 3 bases at V and 4 bases at J, with 21 bases between. Profiled with immunoSEQ multiplex PCR; TCRdb holds only in-frame clones, not every one. The repertoire consists of roughly 500,000 clones, with approximately 95% occurring once and the leading ten covering about 0.059%. This receptor was taken from a woman between 25 and 40 years old in good health. Material: naive CD4+ T cells sorted from blood. The subset denotes: CD45RA+ positively selected. The chain carries TRBV30 and TRBJ2-2, with a possible D match to TRBD2 (8 bases). CDR3 nucleotides: TGTGCCTGGAGCGGACCCTCCGGGAGGGACAGCACCGGGGAGCTGTTTTTT. It is translated as CAWSGPSGRDSTGELFF.